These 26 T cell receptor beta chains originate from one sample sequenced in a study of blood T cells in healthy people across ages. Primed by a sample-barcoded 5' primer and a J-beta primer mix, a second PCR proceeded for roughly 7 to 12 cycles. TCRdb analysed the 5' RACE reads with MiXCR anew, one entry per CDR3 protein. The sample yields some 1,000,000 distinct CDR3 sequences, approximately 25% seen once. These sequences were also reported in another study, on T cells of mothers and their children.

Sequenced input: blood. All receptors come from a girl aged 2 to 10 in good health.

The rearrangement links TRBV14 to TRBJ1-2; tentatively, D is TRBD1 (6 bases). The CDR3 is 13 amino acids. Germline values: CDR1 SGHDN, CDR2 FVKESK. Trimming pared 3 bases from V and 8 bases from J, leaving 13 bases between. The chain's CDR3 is CASSQTDSRGYTF. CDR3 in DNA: TGTGCCAGCAGCCAGACGGACAGCCGCGGCTACACCTTC.

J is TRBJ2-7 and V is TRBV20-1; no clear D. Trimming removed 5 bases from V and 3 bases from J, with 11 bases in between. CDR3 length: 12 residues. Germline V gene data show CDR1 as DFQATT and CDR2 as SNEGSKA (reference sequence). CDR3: CSAPLGFYEQYF. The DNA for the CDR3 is TGCAGTGCTCCCCTCGGTTTCTACGAGCAGTACTTC.

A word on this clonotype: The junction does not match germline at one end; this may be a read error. CDR3 protein: CASSLSPLTAGGHDEQFF. CDR3 sequence (DNA): TGTGCCAGCAGCTTATCGCCCCTGACAGCGGGAGGGCATGATGAGCAGTTTTTC. This chain connects TRBV7-3 to TRBJ2-1; 10 bases fit TRBD2. The CDR3 spans 18 residues. Germline loops: CDR1 SGHTA, CDR2 FQGTGA.

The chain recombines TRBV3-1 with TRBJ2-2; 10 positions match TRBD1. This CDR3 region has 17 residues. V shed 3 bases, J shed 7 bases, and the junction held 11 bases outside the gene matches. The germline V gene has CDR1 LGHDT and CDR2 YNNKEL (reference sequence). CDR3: CASSQYRSGTGDGELFF. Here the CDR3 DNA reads TGTGCCAGCAGCCAGTACCGATCCGGGACAGGGGACGGGGAGCTGTTTTTT.

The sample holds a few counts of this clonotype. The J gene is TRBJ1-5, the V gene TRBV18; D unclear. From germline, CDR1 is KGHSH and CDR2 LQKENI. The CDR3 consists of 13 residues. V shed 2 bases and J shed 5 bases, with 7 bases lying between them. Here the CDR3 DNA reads TGTGCCAGCTCACCAAGCACCGATCAGCCCCAGCATTTT. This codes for CASSPSTDQPQHF. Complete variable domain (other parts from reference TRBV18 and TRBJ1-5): NAGVMQNPRHLVRRRGQEARLRCSPMKGHSHVYWYRQLPEEGLKFMVYLQKENIIDESGMPKERFSAEFPKEGPSILRIQQVVRGDSAAYFCASSPSTDQPQHFGDGTRLSIL.

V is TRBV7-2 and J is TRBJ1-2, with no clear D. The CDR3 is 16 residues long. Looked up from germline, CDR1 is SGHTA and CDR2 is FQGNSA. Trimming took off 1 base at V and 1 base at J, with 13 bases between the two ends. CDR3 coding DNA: TGTGCCAGCAGCTTAGGCGCAGACTCCTTTAACTATGGCTACACCTTC. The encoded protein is CASSLGADSFNYGYTF.

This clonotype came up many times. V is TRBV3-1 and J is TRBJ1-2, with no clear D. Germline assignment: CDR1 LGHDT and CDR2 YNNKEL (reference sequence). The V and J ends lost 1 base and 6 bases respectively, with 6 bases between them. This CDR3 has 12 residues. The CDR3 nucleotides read TGTGCCAGCAGCCAAGGGGAAAATGGCTACACCTTC. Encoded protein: CASSQGENGYTF.

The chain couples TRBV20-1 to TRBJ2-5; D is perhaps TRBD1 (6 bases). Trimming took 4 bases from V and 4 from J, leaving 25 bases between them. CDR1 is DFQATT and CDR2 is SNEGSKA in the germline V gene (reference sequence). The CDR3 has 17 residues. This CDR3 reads CSATPRGRTPRGETQYF. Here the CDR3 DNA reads TGCAGTGCTACACCAAGGGGCAGGACACCCAGGGGAGAGACCCAGTACTTC.

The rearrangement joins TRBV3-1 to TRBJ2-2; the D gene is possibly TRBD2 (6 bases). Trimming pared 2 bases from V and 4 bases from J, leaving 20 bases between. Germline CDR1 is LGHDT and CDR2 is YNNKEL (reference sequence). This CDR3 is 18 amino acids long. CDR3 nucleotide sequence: TGTGCCAGCAGCCAAACCGCATCCGAGCGGGTAGGCACCGGGGAGCTGTTTTTT. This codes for CASSQTASERVGTGELFF. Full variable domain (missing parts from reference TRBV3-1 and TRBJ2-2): DTAVSQTPKYLVTQMGNDKSIKCEQNLGHDTMYWYKQDSKKFLKIMFSYNNKELIINETVPNRFSPKSPDKAHLNLHINSLELGDSAVYFCASSQTASERVGTGELFFGEGSRLTVL.

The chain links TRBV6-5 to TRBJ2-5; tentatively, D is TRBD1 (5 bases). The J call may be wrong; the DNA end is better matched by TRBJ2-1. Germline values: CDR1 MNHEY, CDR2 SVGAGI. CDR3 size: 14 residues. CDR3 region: CASSYQGKRNEQFF. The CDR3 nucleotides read TGTGCCAGCAGTTACCAGGGTAAGAGGAATGAGCAGTTCTTC.

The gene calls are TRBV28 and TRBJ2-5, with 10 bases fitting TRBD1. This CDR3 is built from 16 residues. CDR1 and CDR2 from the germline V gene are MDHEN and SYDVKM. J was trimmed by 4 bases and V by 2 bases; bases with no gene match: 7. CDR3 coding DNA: TGTGCCAGCAGTTTAGGGACAGGGGTGATTCCAGAGACCCAGTACTTC. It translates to CASSLGTGVIPETQYF.

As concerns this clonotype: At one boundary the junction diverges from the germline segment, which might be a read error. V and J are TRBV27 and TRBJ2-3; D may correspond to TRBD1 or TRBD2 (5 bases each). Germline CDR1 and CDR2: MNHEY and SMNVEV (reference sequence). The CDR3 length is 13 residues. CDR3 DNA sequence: TGTGCCAGCAGTAACCGAGGGGCAGATACGCAGTTTTTT. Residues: CASSNRGADTQFF.

CDR3 nucleotides: TGTGCCAGCAGCCGCCGGGACAGTATTAATTCACCCCTCCACTTT. Translating it yields CASSRRDSINSPLHF. The rearrangement uses TRBV3-1 and TRBJ1-6; 7 bases agree with TRBD1. The CDR3 extends over 15 amino acids. The V segment lost 4 bases and the J segment 6 bases; nucleotides outside the gene matches: 6. The V gene's germline CDR1 is LGHDT and CDR2 YNNKEL (reference sequence). Complete variable domain (other parts from reference TRBV3-1 and TRBJ1-6): DTAVSQTPKYLVTQMGNDKSIKCEQNLGHDTMYWYKQDSKKFLKIMFSYNNKELIINETVPNRFSPKSPDKAHLNLHINSLELGDSAVYFCASSRRDSINSPLHFGNGTRLTVT.

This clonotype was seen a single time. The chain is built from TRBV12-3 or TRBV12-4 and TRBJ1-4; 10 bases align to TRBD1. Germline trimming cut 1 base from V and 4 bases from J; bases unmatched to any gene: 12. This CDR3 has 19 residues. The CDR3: CASSLVPTGGGYLNEKLFF. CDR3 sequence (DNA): TGTGCCAGCAGTTTAGTCCCGACAGGGGGCGGCTACCTTAATGAAAAACTGTTTTTT.

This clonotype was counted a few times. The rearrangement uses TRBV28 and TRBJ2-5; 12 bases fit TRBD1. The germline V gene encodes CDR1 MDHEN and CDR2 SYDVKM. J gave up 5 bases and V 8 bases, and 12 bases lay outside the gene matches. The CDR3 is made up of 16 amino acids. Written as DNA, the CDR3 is TGTGCCAGCGGTCGACGCGGGACAGGGGGCGATGAGACCCAGTACTTC. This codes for CASGRRGTGGDETQYF.

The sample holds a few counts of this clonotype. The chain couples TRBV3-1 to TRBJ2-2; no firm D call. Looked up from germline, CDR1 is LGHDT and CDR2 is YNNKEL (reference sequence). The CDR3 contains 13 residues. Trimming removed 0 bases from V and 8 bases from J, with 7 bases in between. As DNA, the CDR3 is TGTGCCAGCAGCCAAGATTCAAGGGGGGAGCTGTTTTTT. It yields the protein CASSQDSRGELFF.

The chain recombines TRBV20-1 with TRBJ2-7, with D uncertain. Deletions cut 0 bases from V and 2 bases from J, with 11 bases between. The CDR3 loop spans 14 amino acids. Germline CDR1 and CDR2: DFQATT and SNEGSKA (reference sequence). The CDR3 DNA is TGCAGTGCTAGAGAATATACTGCAACCTACGAGCAGTACTTC. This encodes CSAREYTATYEQYF.

CDR3 sequence: CASGSELNTEAFF. For the CDR3, the DNA is TGTGCTAGTGGTTCGGAGCTGAACACTGAAGCTTTCTTT. The chain combines TRBV12-5 with TRBJ1-1; no definite D call. The CDR3 loop spans 13 amino acids. Deletions cut 4 bases from V and 0 bases from J, with 6 bases between. Germline V gene sequence: CDR1 LGHNT, CDR2 FRNRAP.

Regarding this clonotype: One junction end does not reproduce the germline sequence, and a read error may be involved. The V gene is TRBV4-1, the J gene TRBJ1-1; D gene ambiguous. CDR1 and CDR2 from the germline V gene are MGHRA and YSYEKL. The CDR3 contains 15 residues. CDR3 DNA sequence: TGCGCCAGCAGCCCTTCAAGTGGAGGAAGCACTGAAGCCTTCTTT. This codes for CASSPSSGGSTEAFF.

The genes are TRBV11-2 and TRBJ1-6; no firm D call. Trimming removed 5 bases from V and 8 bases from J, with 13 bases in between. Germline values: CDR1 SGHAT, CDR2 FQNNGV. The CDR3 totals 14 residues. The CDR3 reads CASSPGQDHSPLHF. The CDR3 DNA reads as TGTGCCAGCAGCCCCGGTCAGGACCATTCACCCCTCCACTTT.

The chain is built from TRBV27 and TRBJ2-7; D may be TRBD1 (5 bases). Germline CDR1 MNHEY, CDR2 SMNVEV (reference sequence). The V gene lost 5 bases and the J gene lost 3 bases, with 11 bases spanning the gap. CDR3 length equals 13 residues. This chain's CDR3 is CASSPGSGYEQYF. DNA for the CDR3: TGTGCCAGCAGTCCAGGGTCCGGCTACGAGCAGTACTTC.

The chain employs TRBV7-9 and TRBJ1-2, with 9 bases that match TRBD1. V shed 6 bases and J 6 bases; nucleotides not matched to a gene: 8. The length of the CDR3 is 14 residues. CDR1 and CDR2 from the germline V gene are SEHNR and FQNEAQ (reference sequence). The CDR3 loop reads CASSLPGQGNGYTF. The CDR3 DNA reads TGTGCCAGCAGTTTACCGGGACAGGGAAATGGCTACACCTTC.

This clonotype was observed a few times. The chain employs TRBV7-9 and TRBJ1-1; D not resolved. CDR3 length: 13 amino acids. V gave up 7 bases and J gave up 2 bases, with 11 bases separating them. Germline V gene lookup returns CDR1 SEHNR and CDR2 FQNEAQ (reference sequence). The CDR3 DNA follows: TGTGCCAGCACCAGCTACTTCAACACTGAAGCTTTCTTT. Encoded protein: CASTSYFNTEAFF.

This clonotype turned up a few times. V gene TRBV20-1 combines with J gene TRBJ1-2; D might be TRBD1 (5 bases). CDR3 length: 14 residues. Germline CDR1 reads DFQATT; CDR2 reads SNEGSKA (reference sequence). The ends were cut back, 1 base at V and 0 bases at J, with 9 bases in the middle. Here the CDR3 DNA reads TGCAGTGCTAGAGTGACAGAAACTAACTATGGCTACACCTTC. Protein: CSARVTETNYGYTF.

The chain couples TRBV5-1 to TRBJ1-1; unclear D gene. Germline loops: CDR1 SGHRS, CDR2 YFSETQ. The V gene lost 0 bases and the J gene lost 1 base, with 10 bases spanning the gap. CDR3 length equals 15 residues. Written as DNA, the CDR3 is TGCGCCAGCAGCTTGGAGTACAGTTGGAACACTGAAGCTTTCTTT. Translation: CASSLEYSWNTEAFF. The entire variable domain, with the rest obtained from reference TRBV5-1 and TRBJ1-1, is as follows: KAGVTQTPRYLIKTRGQQVTLSCSPISGHRSVSWYQQTPGQGLQFLFEYFSETQRNKGNFPGRFSGRQFSNSRSEMNVSTLELGDSALYLCASSLEYSWNTEAFFGQGTRLTVV.

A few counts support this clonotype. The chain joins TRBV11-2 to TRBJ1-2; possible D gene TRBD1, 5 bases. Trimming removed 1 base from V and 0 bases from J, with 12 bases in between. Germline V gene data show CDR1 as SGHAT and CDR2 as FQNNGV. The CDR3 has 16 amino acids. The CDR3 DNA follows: TGTGCCAGCAGCTTAGTGGGGCAGGGAACTAACTATGGCTACACCTTC. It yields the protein CASSLVGQGTNYGYTF.